This T cell receptor beta chain was identified in a study of Graves' ophthalmopathy and Graves' hyperthyroidism. For the study at large: The authors defined stable hyperthyroidism as no ophthalmopathy within 18 months of follow-up.

Exclusion criteria comprised other autoimmune diseases, uncontrolled infections, pregnancy or lactation in patients. In the case of this clonotype: The antigen is undetermined.

CDR3 size: 12 residues. In germline, CDR1 is ENHRY, CDR2 SYGVKD. V lost 0 bases and J lost 7, with 7 bases in between. Study-level results: A model built from 13 signatures distinguished ophthalmopathy from stable hyperthyroidism with 87.88% sensitivity and 81.08% specificity. The majority of expanded thyroid clonotypes above 0.001 frequency also occurred in blood.

CDR3 regions of TCR beta were amplified from RNA transcripts. Second-round multiplex PCR came after a first-round RT-PCR that employed HTBI primers. TCRdb reprocessed the multiplex PCR reads with MiXCR, giving one entry per CDR3 protein. Here the sample spans over a million distinct CDR3 sequences, about 38% being singletons. The clonotype originates from an adult man with Graves' hyperthyroidism. The chain carries TRBV10-3 and TRBJ2-7; no clear D. The material sequenced was peripheral blood or thyroid tissue (not recorded which). CDR3: CAISESPHEQYF. CDR3 nucleotide sequence: TGTGCCATCAGTGAGTCCCCTCATGAGCAGTACTTC.